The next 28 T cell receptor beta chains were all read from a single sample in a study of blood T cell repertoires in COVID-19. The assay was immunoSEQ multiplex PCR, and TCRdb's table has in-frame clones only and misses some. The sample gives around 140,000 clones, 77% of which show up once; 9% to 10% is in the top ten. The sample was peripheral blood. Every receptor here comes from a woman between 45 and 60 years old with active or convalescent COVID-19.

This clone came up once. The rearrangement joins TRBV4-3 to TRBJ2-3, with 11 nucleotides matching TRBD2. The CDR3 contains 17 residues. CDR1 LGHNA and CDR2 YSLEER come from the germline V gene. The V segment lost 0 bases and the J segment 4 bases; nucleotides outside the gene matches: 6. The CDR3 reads CASSQDVLAGVSDTQYF. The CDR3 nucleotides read TGCGCCAGCAGCCAAGATGTACTAGCGGGAGTATCAGATACGCAGTATTTT.

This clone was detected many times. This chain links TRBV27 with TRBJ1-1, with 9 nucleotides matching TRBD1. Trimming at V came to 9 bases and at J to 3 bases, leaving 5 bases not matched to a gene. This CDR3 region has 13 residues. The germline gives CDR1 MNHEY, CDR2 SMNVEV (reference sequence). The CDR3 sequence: CASSWTGDTEAFF. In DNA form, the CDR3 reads TGTGCCAGTTCCTGGACAGGGGACACTGAAGCTTTCTTT.

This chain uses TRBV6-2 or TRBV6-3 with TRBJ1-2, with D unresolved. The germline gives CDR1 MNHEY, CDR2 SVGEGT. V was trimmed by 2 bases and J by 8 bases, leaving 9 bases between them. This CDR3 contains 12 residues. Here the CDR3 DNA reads TGTGCCAGCAGTTACGACGGGAGAGGCTACACCTTC. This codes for CASSYDGRGYTF.

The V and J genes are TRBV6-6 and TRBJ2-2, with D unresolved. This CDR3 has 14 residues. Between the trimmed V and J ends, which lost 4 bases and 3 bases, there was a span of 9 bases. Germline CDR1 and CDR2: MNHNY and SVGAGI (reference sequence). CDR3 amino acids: CASSFQSDTGELFF. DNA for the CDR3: TGTGCCAGCAGTTTCCAGTCTGACACCGGGGAGCTGTTTTTT.

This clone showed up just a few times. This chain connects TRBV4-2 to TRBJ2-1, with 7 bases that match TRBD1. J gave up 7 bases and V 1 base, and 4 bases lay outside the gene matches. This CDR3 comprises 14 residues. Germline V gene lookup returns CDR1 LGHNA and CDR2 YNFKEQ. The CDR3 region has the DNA TGTGCCAGCAGCCAAGTAAGGGGGCGGAATGAGCAGTTCTTC. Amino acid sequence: CASSQVRGRNEQFF.

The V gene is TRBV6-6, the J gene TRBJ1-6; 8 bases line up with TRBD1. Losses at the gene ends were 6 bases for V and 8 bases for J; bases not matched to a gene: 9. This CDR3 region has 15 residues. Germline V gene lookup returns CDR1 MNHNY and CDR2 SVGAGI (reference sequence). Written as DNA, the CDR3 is TGTGCCAGCAGGCCCCAAGGACAGGGTGATTCACCCCTCCACTTT. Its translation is CASRPQGQGDSPLHF.

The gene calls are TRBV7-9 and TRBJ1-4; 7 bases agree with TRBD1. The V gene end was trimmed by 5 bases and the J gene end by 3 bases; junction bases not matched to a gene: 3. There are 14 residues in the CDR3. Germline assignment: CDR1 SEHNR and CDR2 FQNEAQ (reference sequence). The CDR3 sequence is CASSLGTANEKLFF. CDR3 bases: TGTGCCAGCAGCCTCGGGACAGCTAATGAAAAACTGTTTTTT.

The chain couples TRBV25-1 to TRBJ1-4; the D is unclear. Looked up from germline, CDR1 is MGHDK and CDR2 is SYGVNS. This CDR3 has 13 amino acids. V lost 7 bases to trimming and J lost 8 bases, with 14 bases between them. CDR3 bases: TGTGCCAGCACTGAGTATTTAGAGGAAAAACTGTTTTTT. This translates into CASTEYLEEKLFF.

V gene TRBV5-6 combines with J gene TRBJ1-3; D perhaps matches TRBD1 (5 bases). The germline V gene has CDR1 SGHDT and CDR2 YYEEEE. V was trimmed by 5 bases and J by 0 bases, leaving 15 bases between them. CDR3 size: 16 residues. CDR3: CASSPDTADSGNTIYF. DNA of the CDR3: TGTGCCAGCAGTCCGGACACCGCCGACTCTGGAAACACCATATATTTT.

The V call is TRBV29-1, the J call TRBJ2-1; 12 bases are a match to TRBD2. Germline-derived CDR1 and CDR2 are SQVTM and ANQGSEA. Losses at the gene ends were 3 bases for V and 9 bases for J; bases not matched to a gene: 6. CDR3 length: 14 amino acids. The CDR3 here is CSVETSGSRGEQFF. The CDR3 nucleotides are TGCAGCGTTGAGACTAGCGGGAGCAGGGGTGAGCAGTTCTTC.

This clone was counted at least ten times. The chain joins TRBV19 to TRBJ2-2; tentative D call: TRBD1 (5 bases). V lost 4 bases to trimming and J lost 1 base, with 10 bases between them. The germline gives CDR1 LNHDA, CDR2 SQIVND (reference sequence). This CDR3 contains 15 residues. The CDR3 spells CASSTTDLNTGELFF. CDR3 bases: TGTGCCAGTAGTACGACAGACCTGAACACCGGGGAGCTGTTTTTT.

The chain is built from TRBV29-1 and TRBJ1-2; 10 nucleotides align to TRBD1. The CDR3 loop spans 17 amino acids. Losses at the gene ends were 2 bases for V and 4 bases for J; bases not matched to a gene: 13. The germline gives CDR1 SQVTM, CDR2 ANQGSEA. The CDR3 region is CSVEFTGQGPSGYGYTF. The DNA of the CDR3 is TGCAGCGTTGAATTCACGGGACAGGGGCCCTCGGGCTATGGCTACACCTTC.

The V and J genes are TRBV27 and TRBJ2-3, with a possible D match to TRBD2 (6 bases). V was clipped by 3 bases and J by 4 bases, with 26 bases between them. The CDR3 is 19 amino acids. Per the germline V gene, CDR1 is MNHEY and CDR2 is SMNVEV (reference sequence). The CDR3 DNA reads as TGTGCCAGCAGTTTGGGACGGAGGGAAACTTGGCCTTGGGCAGATACGCAGTATTTT. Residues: CASSLGRRETWPWADTQYF.

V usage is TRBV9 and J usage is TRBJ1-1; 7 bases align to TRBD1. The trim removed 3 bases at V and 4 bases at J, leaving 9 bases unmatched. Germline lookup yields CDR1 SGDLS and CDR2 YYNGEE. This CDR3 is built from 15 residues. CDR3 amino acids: CASSDGSGGITEAFF. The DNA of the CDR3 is TGTGCCAGCAGCGATGGATCAGGGGGGATCACTGAAGCTTTCTTT.

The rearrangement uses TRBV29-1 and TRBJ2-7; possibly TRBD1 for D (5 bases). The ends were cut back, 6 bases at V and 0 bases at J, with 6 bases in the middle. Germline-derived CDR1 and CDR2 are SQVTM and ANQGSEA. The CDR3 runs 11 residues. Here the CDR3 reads CSVDISYEQYF. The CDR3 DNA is TGCAGCGTGGACATCTCCTACGAGCAGTACTTC.

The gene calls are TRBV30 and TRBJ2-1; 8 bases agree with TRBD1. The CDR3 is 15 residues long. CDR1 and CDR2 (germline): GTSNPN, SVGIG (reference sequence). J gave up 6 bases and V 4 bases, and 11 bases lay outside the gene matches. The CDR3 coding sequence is TGTGCCTGGACGGGGGCAGGGGGCGTGGGCAATGAGCAGTTCTTC. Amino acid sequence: CAWTGAGGVGNEQFF.

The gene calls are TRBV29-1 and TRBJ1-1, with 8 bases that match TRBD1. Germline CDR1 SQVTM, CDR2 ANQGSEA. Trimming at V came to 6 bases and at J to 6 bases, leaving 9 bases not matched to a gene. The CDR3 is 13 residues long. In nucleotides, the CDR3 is TGCAGCGTCCCGACAGGGGAGCGGGCTGAAGCTTTCTTT. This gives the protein CSVPTGERAEAFF. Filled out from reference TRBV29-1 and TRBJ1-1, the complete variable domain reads SAVISQKPSRDICQRGTSLTIQCQVDSQVTMMFWYRQQPGQSLTLIATANQGSEATYESGFVIDKFPISRPNLTFSTLTVSNMSPEDSSIYLCSVPTGERAEAFFGQGTRLTVV.

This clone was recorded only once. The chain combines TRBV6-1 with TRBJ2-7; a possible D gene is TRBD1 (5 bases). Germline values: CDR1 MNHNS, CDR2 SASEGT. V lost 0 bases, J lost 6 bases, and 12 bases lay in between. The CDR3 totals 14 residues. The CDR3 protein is CASSEAGDGFEQYF. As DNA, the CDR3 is TGTGCCAGCAGTGAAGCAGGGGATGGTTTCGAGCAGTACTTC.

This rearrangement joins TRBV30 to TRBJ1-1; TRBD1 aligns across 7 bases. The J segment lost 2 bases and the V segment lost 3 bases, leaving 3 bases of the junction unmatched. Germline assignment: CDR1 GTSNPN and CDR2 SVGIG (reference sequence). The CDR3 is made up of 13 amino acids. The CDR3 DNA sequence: TGTGCCTGGAGACAAGGGGGCAACACTGAAGCTTTCTTT. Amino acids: CAWRQGGNTEAFF.

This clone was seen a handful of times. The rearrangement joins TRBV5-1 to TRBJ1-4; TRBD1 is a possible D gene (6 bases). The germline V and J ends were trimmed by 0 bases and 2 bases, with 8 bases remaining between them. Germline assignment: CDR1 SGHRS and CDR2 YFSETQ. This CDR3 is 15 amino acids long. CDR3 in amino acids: CASSLGGQTNEKLFF. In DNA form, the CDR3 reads TGCGCCAGCAGCTTGGGTGGACAGACTAATGAAAAACTGTTTTTT.

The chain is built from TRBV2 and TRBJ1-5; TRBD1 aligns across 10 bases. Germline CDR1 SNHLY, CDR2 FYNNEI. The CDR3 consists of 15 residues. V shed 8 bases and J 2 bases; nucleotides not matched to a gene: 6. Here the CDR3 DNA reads TGTGCCAGCTTACGGGACAGGGGTGGCAATCAGCCCCAGCATTTT. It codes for CASLRDRGGNQPQHF. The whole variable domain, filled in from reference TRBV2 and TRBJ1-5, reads EPEVTQTPSHQVTQMGQEVILRCVPISNHLYFYWYRQILGQKVEFLVSFYNNEISEKSEIFDDQFSVERPDGSNFTLKIRSTKLEDSAMYFCASLRDRGGNQPQHFGDGTRLSIL.

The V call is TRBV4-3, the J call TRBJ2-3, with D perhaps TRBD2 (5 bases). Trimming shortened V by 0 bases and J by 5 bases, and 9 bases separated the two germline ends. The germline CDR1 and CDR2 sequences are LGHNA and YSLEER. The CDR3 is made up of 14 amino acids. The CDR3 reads CASSQEMAGDTQYF. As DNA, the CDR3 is TGCGCCAGCAGCCAAGAGATGGCGGGAGATACGCAGTATTTT.

The CDR3 region is CASRDSPNQPQHF. CDR3 DNA sequence: TGTGCCAGTAGGGACAGCCCCAATCAGCCCCAGCATTTT. The genes are TRBV19 and TRBJ1-5, with D perhaps matching TRBD1 (6 bases). The CDR3 contains 13 residues. From germline, CDR1 is LNHDA and CDR2 SQIVND (reference sequence). The germline V and J ends were trimmed by 6 bases and 3 bases, with 9 bases remaining between them.

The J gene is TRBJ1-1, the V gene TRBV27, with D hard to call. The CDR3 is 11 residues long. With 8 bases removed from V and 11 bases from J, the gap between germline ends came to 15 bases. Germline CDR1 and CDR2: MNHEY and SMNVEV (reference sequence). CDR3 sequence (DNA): TGTGCCAGCCCTCGAGGGCCAGAGGCTTTCTTT. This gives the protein CASPRGPEAFF.

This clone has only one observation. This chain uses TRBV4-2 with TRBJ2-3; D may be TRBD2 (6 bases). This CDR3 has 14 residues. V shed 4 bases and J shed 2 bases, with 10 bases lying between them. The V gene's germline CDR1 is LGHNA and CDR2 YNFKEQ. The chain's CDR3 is CASSRDFYTDTQYF. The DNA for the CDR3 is TGTGCCAGCAGCCGGGACTTTTACACAGATACGCAGTATTTT.

CDR3 in amino acids: CAWSPQGLSNQPQHF. CDR3 bases: TGTGCCTGGAGTCCACAGGGGCTGAGCAATCAGCCCCAGCATTTT. The rearrangement links TRBV30 to TRBJ1-5; TRBD1 aligns across 7 bases. V trimming: 2 bases; J trimming: 1 base; junction bases outside the gene matches: 5. The CDR3 is 15 residues long. Germline V gene data show CDR1 as GTSNPN and CDR2 as SVGIG (reference sequence). Full variable domain (remainder filled in from reference TRBV30 and TRBJ1-5): SQTIHQWPATLVQPVGSPLSLECTVEGTSNPNLYWYRQAAGRGLQLLFYSVGIGQISSEVPQNLSASRPQDRQFILSSKKLLLSDSGFYLCAWSPQGLSNQPQHFGDGTRLSIL.

CDR3 region: CAYDRPNYGYTF. The CDR3 bases are TGTGCCTACGACAGGCCCAACTATGGCTACACCTTC. This chain links TRBV30 with TRBJ1-2; tentative D call: TRBD1 (6 bases). V lost 7 bases and J lost 2, with 11 bases in between. The CDR3 consists of 12 residues. The germline CDR1 and CDR2 sequences are GTSNPN and SVGIG (reference sequence). Full variable domain (remainder filled in from reference TRBV30 and TRBJ1-2): SQTIHQWPATLVQPVGSPLSLECTVEGTSNPNLYWYRQAAGRGLQLLFYSVGIGQISSEVPQNLSASRPQDRQFILSSKKLLLSDSGFYLCAYDRPNYGYTFGSGTRLTVV.

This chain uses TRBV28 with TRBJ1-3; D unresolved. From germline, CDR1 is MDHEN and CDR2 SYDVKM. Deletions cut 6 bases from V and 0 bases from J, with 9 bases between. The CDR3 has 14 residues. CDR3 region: CASSFRHSGNTIYF. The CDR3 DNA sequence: TGTGCCAGCAGCTTCAGGCACTCTGGAAACACCATATATTTT.